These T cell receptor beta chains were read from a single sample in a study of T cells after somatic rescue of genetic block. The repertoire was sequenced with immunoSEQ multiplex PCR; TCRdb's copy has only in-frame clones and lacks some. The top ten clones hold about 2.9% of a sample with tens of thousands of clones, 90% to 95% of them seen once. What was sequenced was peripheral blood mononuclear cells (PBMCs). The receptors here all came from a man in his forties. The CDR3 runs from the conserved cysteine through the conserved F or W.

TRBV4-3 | CASSQFGTTEKLFF
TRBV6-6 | CASSPDRDPYEQYF
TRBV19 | CASSIPLGGGGRNGELFF
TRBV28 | CASKTGNQPQHF
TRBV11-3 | CASSLGTSSNNEQFF
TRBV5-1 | CASSFGPRSDNNEKLFF
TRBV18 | CASSPRPGTREGEKLFF
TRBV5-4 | CASSLMVNSGANVLTF
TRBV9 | CASSEDTKSYEQYF
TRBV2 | CASSESWKSSYNSPLHF
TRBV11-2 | CASSFVGNQPQHF
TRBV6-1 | CASSHRDDSYEQYF
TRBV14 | CASSQDTSYPNNEQFF
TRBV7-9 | CASSLGGGNQPQHF
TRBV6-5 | CASTSKVRPGYTF
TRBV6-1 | CASTWTSGRGNEQFF
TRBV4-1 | CASSRENIRQPQHF
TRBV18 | CASSPPGTRDVSIQYF
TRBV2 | CATRGGTGVETQYF
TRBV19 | CASSRQGWTDTQYF
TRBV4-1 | CASSQPRTKNIQYF
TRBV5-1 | CASSPDSFSGANVLTF
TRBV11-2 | CASSLETRGARNSYEQYF
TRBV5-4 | CASSGKGLIGSTGELFF
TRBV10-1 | CASSDDQLWDTEAFF
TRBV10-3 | CAISESVRTSGNTIYF
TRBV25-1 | CASSEWGQGMGNEQFF
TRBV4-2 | CASSQDVTDRAEAFF
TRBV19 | CASNPGLAEPNEQFF
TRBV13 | CASSSLGVDTDTQYF
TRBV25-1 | CASSAGDYNEQFF
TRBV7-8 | CASSLGLAGGTDTQYF
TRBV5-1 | CASSLGPQRALTNEKLFF
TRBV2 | CASGTYYEQYF
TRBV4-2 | CASSQDPGTGGAGYTF
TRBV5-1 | CASSLGLVYEQYF